This T cell receptor beta chain was recorded in a study of CD8 T cells in Susac syndrome. Turning to this clonotype: Its target is unknown. Because the CDR3's place on the DNA is in doubt, the DNA is left out and the CDR3 is given as listed by TCRdb.

A quantity of roughly 0.5 to 1 ug RNA underwent reverse transcription using random hexamers. MiXCR, run by TCRdb on the immunoSEQ multiplex PCR reads, gives a single entry per CDR3 protein. Of 150,000 to 160,000 distinct CDR3 sequences listed, over 85% are singletons. The CDR3 is 14 amino acids in total, end residues counted. Per the germline V gene, CDR1 is SGDLS and CDR2 is YYNGEE. Study-level points and caveats: The study acknowledged a relatively small number of individuals in its TCR sequencing and HLA analysis.

Those who served as multiple sclerosis controls were treatment-naive patients with stable or active relapsing-remitting disease. It was negative isolation that provided the CD8+ and CD4+ T cells, whereas TEMRA cells were enriched by FACS. Material for sequencing was CD8+ T cells from PBMCs. The rearrangement links TRBV9 to TRBJ1-6. The TCR comes from a human donor with multiple sclerosis. This CDR3 reads CASSVGGGAEAIHF.